The rows below give T cell receptor beta chains drawn from one sample of a study of Graves' ophthalmopathy and Graves' hyperthyroidism. TCRdb analysed the multiplex PCR reads with MiXCR anew, one entry per CDR3 protein. The sample records over a million distinct CDR3 sequences, about 35% being singletons. Sample: peripheral blood or thyroid tissue (not recorded which). The receptor source for this set is an adult man with Graves' hyperthyroidism. The CDR3 runs from the conserved cysteine through the conserved F or W. The D gene is left open where the match is weak. Size is omitted from some rows. Given values are once, few, many or a class for expanded clones.

length: 15; D: TRBD1; V: TRBV6-5; size: few; J: TRBJ1-2; CDR3: CASSHDRGSNYGYTF; DNA: TGTGCCAGCAGTCACGACAGGGGGTCTAACTATGGCTACACCTTC
length: 17; D: .; V: TRBV4-3; size: few; J: TRBJ2-7; CDR3: CASSQGPTQGGTYEQYF; DNA: TGCGCCAGCAGCCAAGGGCCGACCCAGGGAGGCACATACGAGCAGTACTTC
length: 13; D: .; V: TRBV6-4; size: many; J: TRBJ1-5; CDR3: CASSEGRGQPQHF; DNA: TGTGCCAGCAGTGAAGGCAGGGGCCAGCCCCAGCATTTT
length: 18; D: TRBD1; V: TRBV6-5; size: .; J: TRBJ2-2; CDR3: CASSLRDRGRGNTGELFF; DNA: TGTGCCAGCAGCCTCCGGGACAGGGGGCGAGGCAACACCGGGGAGCTGTTTTTT
length: 16; D: .; V: TRBV4-2; size: .; J: TRBJ1-6; CDR3: CASSQDLSSSNSPLHF; DNA: TGTGCCAGCAGCCAAGATTTGTCGAGCTCTAATTCACCCCTCCACTTT
length: 15; D: .; V: TRBV15; size: many; J: TRBJ1-1; CDR3: CATSRAGTYNTEAFF; DNA: TGTGCCACCAGCAGAGCCGGGACTTACAACACTGAAGCTTTCTTT
length: 12; D: .; V: TRBV20-1; size: .; J: TRBJ1-1; CDR3: CSALGLNTEAFF; DNA: TGCAGTGCTCTGGGCCTGAACACTGAAGCTTTCTTT
length: 14; D: TRBD1; V: TRBV12-3/TRBV12-4; size: once; J: TRBJ1-1; CDR3: CASSADREFTEAFF; DNA: TGTGCCAGCAGCGCCGACAGGGAATTCACTGAAGCTTTCTTT
length: 14; D: .; V: TRBV12-3/TRBV12-4; size: many; J: TRBJ1-4; CDR3: CASSFRGSNEKLFF; DNA: TGTGCCAGTAGTTTTCGAGGTTCAAATGAAAAACTGTTTTTT
length: 15; D: .; V: TRBV2; size: many; J: TRBJ1-6; CDR3: CASRPGHRANSPLHF; DNA: TGTGCCAGCAGGCCGGGCCACCGAGCAAATTCACCCCTCCACTTT
length: 13; D: .; V: TRBV10-3; size: .; J: TRBJ1-6; CDR3: CAIKETLEAPLHF; DNA: TGTGCCATCAAGGAGACATTAGAAGCTCCCCTCCACTTT
length: 15; D: .; V: TRBV7-2; size: many; J: TRBJ1-2; CDR3: CASSKRLGQDYGYTF; DNA: TGTGCCAGCAGTAAACGACTGGGGCAGGACTATGGCTACACCTTC
length: 15; D: TRBD2; V: TRBV7-2; size: few; J: TRBJ2-7; CDR3: CASSSLAGGRYEQYF; DNA: TGTGCCAGCAGCTCCCTAGCGGGGGGTAGGTACGAGCAGTACTTC
length: 10; D: .; V: TRBV3-1; size: .; J: TRBJ2-2; CDR3: CAASSGELFF; DNA: TGTGCCGCATCCAGCGGGGAGCTGTTTTTT
length: 19; D: TRBD1; V: TRBV20-1; size: .; J: TRBJ2-2; CDR3: CSAVPSDPGTGSATGELFF; DNA: TGCAGTGCTGTCCCCTCAGACCCCGGGACAGGGTCTGCGACCGGGGAGCTGTTTTTT
length: 13; D: TRBD1; V: TRBV29-1; size: .; J: TRBJ1-2; CDR3: CSVDGDRGVGYTF; DNA: TGCAGCGTTGACGGAGACAGGGGAGTCGGCTACACCTTC
length: 16; D: .; V: TRBV11-1; size: .; J: TRBJ1-5; CDR3: CASSFDRSSGHGPQHF; DNA: TGTGCCAGCAGCTTCGACAGGAGCAGTGGCCATGGGCCCCAGCATTTT
length: 14; D: TRBD1; V: TRBV6-5; size: .; J: TRBJ1-5; CDR3: CASSKQGKGQPQHF; DNA: TGTGCCAGCAGCAAACAGGGGAAGGGTCAGCCCCAGCATTTT
length: 13; D: .; V: TRBV29-1; size: .; J: TRBJ2-7; CDR3: CSVVTLANYEQYF; DNA: TGCAGCGTTGTGACTCTAGCTAACTACGAGCAGTACTTC
length: 13; D: .; V: TRBV7-2; size: .; J: TRBJ1-6; CDR3: CASSLWSGGDLHF; DNA: TGTGCCAGCAGCTTATGGTCGGGGGGGGACCTCCACTTT
length: 17; D: .; V: TRBV25-1; size: many; J: TRBJ2-2; CDR3: CASSGVMKPAGTGELFF; DNA: TGTGCCAGCAGTGGGGTAATGAAACCCGCGGGCACCGGGGAGCTGTTTTTT
length: 12; D: TRBD1; V: TRBV10-2; size: .; J: TRBJ2-7; CDR3: CARPGQNYEQYF; DNA: TGCGCCAGACCGGGACAGAACTACGAGCAGTACTTC
length: 15; D: TRBD1; V: TRBV27; size: .; J: TRBJ1-2; CDR3: CASSGGTGVLYGYTF; DNA: TGTGCCAGCAGTGGAGGGACAGGGGTTCTGTATGGCTACACCTTC
length: 14; D: .; V: TRBV28; size: few; J: TRBJ1-2; CDR3: CASRTYRESYGYTF; DNA: TGTGCCAGCAGGACCTACAGGGAATCCTATGGCTACACCTTC
length: 14; D: TRBD1; V: TRBV10-1; size: few; J: TRBJ2-5; CDR3: CASSGGTGQETQYF; DNA: TGCGCCAGCAGTGGCGGGACAGGCCAAGAGACCCAGTACTTC
length: 14; D: .; V: TRBV24-1; size: .; J: TRBJ2-5; CDR3: CATSDWTRRETQYF; DNA: TGTGCCACCAGTGACTGGACCAGGCGAGAGACCCAGTACTTC
length: 14; D: .; V: TRBV7-9; size: .; J: TRBJ2-5; CDR3: CASRFGFSAETQYF; DNA: TGTGCCAGCAGGTTTGGATTCAGTGCAGAGACCCAGTACTTC
length: 16; D: .; V: TRBV2; size: many; J: TRBJ1-5; CDR3: CASSEDDTVSNQPQHF; DNA: TGTGCCAGCAGTGAAGACGACACAGTTAGCAATCAGCCCCAGCATTTT
length: 13; D: TRBD1; V: TRBV5-5; size: .; J: TRBJ2-7; CDR3: CASSFTPDREQYF; DNA: TGTGCCAGCAGCTTCACACCGGACAGGGAGCAGTACTTC
length: 16; D: .; V: TRBV25-1; size: .; J: TRBJ1-6; CDR3: CASGGATRGGVSHLHF; DNA: TGTGCCAGCGGAGGGGCCACTCGGGGGGGCGTCTCACACCTCCACTTT
length: 18; D: TRBD2; V: TRBV5-6; size: .; J: TRBJ2-5; CDR3: CASSAKPRLAGGSETQYF; DNA: TGTGCCAGCAGCGCAAAGCCGAGACTAGCGGGGGGTTCAGAGACCCAGTACTTC
length: 19; D: TRBD2; V: TRBV9; size: .; J: TRBJ2-5; CDR3: CASSVLGTSGGTLEETQYF; DNA: TGTGCCAGCAGCGTACTCGGGACTAGCGGGGGGACCTTGGAGGAGACCCAGTACTTC
length: 17; D: TRBD2; V: TRBV2; size: many; J: TRBJ2-5; CDR3: CASSEVVLAGDQETQYF; DNA: TGTGCCAGCAGTGAAGTCGTCCTAGCGGGGGACCAAGAGACCCAGTACTTC
length: 12; D: .; V: TRBV29-1; size: many; J: TRBJ1-1; CDR3: CSGRTMNTEAFF; DNA: TGCAGCGGGCGGACCATGAACACTGAAGCTTTCTTT
length: 14; D: .; V: TRBV11-2; size: .; J: TRBJ1-2; CDR3: CASSVPGGALGYTF; DNA: TGTGCCAGCAGCGTCCCAGGAGGGGCGCTTGGCTACACCTTC
length: 16; D: .; V: TRBV28; size: few; J: TRBJ2-7; CDR3: CASSLIQWASYYEQYF; DNA: TGTGCCAGCAGTTTAATTCAGTGGGCTTCGTATTACGAGCAGTACTTC
length: 15; D: .; V: TRBV10-3; size: .; J: TRBJ1-5; CDR3: CAISLGSTMDQPQHF; DNA: TGTGCCATCAGCTTAGGTTCGACAATGGATCAGCCCCAGCATTTT
length: 14; D: .; V: TRBV7-6; size: many; J: TRBJ1-4; CDR3: CASSLGAGNEKLFF; DNA: TGTGCCAGCAGCTTAGGTGCGGGTAATGAAAAACTGTTTTTT
length: 14; D: .; V: TRBV7-9; size: .; J: TRBJ2-3; CDR3: CASSLLLAADTQYF; DNA: TGTGCCAGCAGCTTACTACTAGCAGCAGATACGCAGTATTTT
length: 17; D: TRBD1; V: TRBV20-1; size: .; J: TRBJ1-1; CDR3: CSAPRTGQGVMNTEAFF; DNA: TGCAGTGCCCCCAGGACAGGCCAGGGAGTCATGAACACTGAAGCTTTCTTT
length: 16; D: TRBD2; V: TRBV10-3; size: few; J: TRBJ2-3; CDR3: CAISDLSGRALDTQYF; DNA: TGTGCCATCAGTGACCTCAGCGGGAGGGCCTTAGATACGCAGTATTTT
length: 14; D: .; V: TRBV7-2; size: many; J: TRBJ1-5; CDR3: CASSLFLGNQPQHF; DNA: TGTGCCAGCAGCCTTTTTCTGGGCAATCAGCCCCAGCATTTT
length: 14; D: .; V: TRBV9; size: .; J: TRBJ1-2; CDR3: CASSGWTANYGYTF; DNA: TGTGCCAGCAGCGGCTGGACAGCTAACTATGGCTACACCTTC
length: 15; D: .; V: TRBV5-8; size: few; J: TRBJ2-6; CDR3: CASSLASYGANVLTF; DNA: TGTGCCAGCAGCTTGGCGTCATACGGGGCCAACGTCCTGACTTTC
length: 13; D: TRBD1; V: TRBV29-1; size: many; J: TRBJ2-7; CDR3: CSVPGTDSYEQYF; DNA: TGCAGCGTGCCCGGGACAGACTCCTACGAGCAGTACTTC
length: 14; D: .; V: TRBV29-1; size: .; J: TRBJ2-2; CDR3: CSVVPRPSTGELFF; DNA: TGCAGCGTTGTCCCACGACCGAGCACCGGGGAGCTGTTTTTT
length: 16; D: TRBD2; V: TRBV28; size: few; J: TRBJ2-2; CDR3: CASSLWSGSGTGELFF; DNA: TGTGCCAGCAGCCTTTGGAGCGGGAGTGGTACCGGGGAGCTGTTTTTT
length: 16; D: TRBD1; V: TRBV7-9; size: many; J: TRBJ2-2; CDR3: CASSPGTGGVDGELFF; DNA: TGTGCCAGCAGCCCTGGGACAGGGGGAGTCGACGGGGAGCTGTTTTTT
length: 14; D: .; V: TRBV2; size: .; J: TRBJ1-4; CDR3: CASAGQATNEKLFF; DNA: TGTGCCAGCGCCGGACAAGCAACTAATGAAAAACTGTTTTTT
length: 14; D: .; V: TRBV5-1; size: few; J: TRBJ2-2; CDR3: CASSRTLNTGELFF; DNA: TGCGCCAGCAGCCGGACTTTAAACACCGGGGAGCTGTTTTTT
length: 16; D: .; V: TRBV10-1; size: many; J: TRBJ1-5; CDR3: CASSEGIRQVDQPQHF; DNA: TGCGCCAGCAGTGAGGGGATTAGACAGGTAGATCAGCCCCAGCATTTT
length: 13; D: .; V: TRBV11-3; size: many; J: TRBJ2-2; CDR3: CASRQENTGELFF; DNA: TGTGCCAGCAGGCAGGAGAACACCGGGGAGCTGTTTTTT
length: 15; D: .; V: TRBV10-3; size: few; J: TRBJ2-7; CDR3: CASSYSRGPTYEQYF; DNA: TGTGCCAGCAGTTACTCGAGGGGACCCACCTACGAGCAGTACTTC
length: 10; D: .; V: TRBV2; size: many; J: TRBJ2-7; CDR3: CASSYYEQYF; DNA: TGTGCCAGCAGTTACTACGAGCAGTACTTC
length: 14; D: .; V: TRBV7-4; size: once; J: TRBJ2-7; CDR3: CASSQLTSNNEQYF; DNA: TGCGCCAGCAGCCAATTGACCAGCAACAACGAGCAGTACTTC
length: 14; D: .; V: TRBV12-3/TRBV12-4; size: .; J: TRBJ1-2; CDR3: CASSEPGGRDGYTF; DNA: TGTGCCAGCAGTGAACCGGGTGGTAGGGATGGCTACACCTTC
length: 13; D: TRBD2; V: TRBV6-5; size: .; J: TRBJ2-7; CDR3: CASSIPRGDEQYF; DNA: TGTGCCAGCAGTATACCCCGGGGGGATGAGCAGTACTTC